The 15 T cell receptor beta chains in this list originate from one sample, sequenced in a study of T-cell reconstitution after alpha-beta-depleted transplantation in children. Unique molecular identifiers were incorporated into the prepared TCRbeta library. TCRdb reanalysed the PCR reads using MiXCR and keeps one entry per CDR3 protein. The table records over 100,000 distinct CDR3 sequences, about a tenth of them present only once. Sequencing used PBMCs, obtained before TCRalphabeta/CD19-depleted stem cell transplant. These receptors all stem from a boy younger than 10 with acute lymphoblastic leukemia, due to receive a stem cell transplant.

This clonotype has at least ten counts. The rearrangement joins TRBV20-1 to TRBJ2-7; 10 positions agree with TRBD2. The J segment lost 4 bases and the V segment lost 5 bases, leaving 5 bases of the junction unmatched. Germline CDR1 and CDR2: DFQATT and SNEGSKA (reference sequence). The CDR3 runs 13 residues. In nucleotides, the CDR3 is TGCAGTGCTTGGAGCGGGGGGGATTACGAGCAGTACTTC. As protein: CSAWSGGDYEQYF.

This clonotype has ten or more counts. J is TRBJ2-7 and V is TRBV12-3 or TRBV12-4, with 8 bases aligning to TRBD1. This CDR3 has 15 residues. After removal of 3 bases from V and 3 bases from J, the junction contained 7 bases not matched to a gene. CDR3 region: CASSFVPGGHYEQYF. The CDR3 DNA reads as TGTGCCAGCAGTTTTGTTCCAGGGGGCCACTACGAGCAGTACTTC.

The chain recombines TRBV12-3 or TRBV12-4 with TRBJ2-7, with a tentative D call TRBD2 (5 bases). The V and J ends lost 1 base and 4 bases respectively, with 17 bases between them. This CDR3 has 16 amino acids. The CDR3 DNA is TGTGCCAGCAGTTTAGAAGTGGGTTCGGGATCATACGAGCAGTACTTC. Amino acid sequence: CASSLEVGSGSYEQYF.

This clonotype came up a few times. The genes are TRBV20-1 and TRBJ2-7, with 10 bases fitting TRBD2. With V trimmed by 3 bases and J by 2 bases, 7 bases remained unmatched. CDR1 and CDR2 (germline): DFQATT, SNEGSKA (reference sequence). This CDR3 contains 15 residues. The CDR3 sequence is CSASGGTSAAYEQYF. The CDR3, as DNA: TGCAGTGCTAGTGGAGGGACTAGCGCTGCCTACGAGCAGTACTTC.

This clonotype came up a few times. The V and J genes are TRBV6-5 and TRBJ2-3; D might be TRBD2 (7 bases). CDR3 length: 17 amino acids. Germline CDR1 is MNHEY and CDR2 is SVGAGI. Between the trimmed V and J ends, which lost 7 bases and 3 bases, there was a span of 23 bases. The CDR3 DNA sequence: TGTGCCAGCAAGCGACGCGGAGGGGGGGTAAAAACAGATACGCAGTATTTT. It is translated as CASKRRGGGVKTDTQYF.

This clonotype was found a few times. The CDR3 sequence: CASSKTGGTGANVLTF. CDR3 nucleotide sequence: TGTGCCAGCAGTAAGACAGGGGGCACTGGGGCCAACGTCCTGACTTTC. This chain links TRBV6-1 with TRBJ2-6; 10 nucleotides align to TRBD1. This CDR3 has 16 amino acids. V dropped 5 bases and J dropped 2; count of bases not matched to a gene: 3. CDR1 MNHNS and CDR2 SASEGT come from the germline V gene.

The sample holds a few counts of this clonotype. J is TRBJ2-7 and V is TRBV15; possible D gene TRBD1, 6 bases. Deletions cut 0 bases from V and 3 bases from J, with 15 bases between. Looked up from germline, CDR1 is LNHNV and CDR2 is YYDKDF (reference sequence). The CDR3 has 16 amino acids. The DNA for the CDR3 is TGTGCCACCAGCAGAGATGGGAGAGGGGGTGACTACGAGCAGTACTTC. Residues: CATSRDGRGGDYEQYF.

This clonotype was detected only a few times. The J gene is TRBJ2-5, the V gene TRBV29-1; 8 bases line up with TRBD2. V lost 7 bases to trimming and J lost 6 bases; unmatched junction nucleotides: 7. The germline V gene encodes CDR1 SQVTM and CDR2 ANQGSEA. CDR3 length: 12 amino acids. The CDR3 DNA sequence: TGCAGCGCCCGGGAGGGAGGGAAGACCCAGTACTTC. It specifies CSAREGGKTQYF.

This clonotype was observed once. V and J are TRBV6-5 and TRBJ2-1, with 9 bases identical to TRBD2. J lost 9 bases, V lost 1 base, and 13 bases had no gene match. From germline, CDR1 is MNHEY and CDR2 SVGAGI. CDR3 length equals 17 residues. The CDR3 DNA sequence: TGTGCCAGCAGTTACTACGGCGGGAGGGCGGCGGGTGGTGAGCAGTTCTTC. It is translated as CASSYYGGRAAGGEQFF.

The CDR3 region has the DNA TGTGCCAGCAGTTCAACCGGGCAGGGTGGCTACACCTTC. Amino acids: CASSSTGQGGYTF. This chain uses TRBV12-3 or TRBV12-4 with TRBJ1-2, with D perhaps matching TRBD1 (5 bases). Trimming shortened V by 4 bases and J by 7 bases, and 13 bases separated the two germline ends. The CDR3 contains 13 residues.

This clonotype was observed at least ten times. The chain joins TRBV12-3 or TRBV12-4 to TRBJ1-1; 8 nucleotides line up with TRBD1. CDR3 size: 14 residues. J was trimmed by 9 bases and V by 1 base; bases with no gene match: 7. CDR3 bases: TGTGCCAGCAGTTTAGGTACAGGGGGGCAGAAAGCTTTCTTT. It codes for CASSLGTGGQKAFF.

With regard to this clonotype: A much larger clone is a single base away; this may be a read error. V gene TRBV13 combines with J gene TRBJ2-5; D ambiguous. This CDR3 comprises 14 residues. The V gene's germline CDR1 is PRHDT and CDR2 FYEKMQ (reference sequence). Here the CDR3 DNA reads TGTGCCAGCAGCTTAGCACTAAATGCGGAGACCCAGTGCTTC. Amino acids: CASSLALNAETQCF.

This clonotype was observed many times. The DNA of the CDR3 is TGCAGTGCTTCGGGAGCGGGAGTATCCTACAATGAGCAGTTCTTC. Its protein product is CSASGAGVSYNEQFF. This chain connects TRBV20-1 to TRBJ2-1, with 8 bases identical to TRBD2. CDR3 length equals 15 residues. With V trimmed by 5 bases and J by 1 base, 7 bases remained unmatched. CDR1 and CDR2 (germline): DFQATT, SNEGSKA (reference sequence).

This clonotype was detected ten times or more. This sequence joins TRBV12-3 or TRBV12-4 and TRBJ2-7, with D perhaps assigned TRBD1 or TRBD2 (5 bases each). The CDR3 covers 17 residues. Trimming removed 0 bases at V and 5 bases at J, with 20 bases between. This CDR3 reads CASSLALSRDPAHEQYF. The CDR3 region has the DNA TGTGCCAGCAGTTTAGCGCTAAGTAGGGACCCTGCTCACGAGCAGTACTTC.

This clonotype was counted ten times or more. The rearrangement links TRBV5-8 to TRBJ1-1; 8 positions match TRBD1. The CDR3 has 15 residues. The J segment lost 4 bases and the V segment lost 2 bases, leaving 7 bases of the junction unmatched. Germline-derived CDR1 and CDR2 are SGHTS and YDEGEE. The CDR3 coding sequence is TGTGCCAGCAGCTTCAGGGGGCTATTGGGCACTGAAGCTTTCTTT. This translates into CASSFRGLLGTEAFF.